One sample yielded the 19 T cell receptor beta chains listed below, sequenced in a study of cytomegalovirus exposure and HLA in healthy donors. The PCR was carried out with 60 Vbeta primers and 13 Jbeta primers. Produced via immunoSEQ multiplex PCR; TCRdb's table is partial and in-frame only. The sample contains 110,000 to 150,000 clones, 75% of which appear only once. Sequencing input: PBMCs. The receptors originated from a man aged 25-40 years in good health and CMV-seronegative.

The CDR3 protein is CASSLFGGFLEQYF. CDR3 nucleotide sequence: TGTGCCAGCAGTTTATTTGGGGGCTTCCTCGAGCAGTACTTC. The J gene is TRBJ2-7, the V gene TRBV28; tentative D call: TRBD1 (6 bases). CDR3 length equals 14 residues. V was trimmed by 1 base and J by 6 bases, leaving 13 bases between them. CDR1 and CDR2 from the germline V gene are MDHEN and SYDVKM.

The rearrangement uses TRBV29-1 and TRBJ2-7, with 10 bases lining up with TRBD2. Germline V gives CDR1 SQVTM, CDR2 ANQGSEA. J gave up 6 bases and V 4 bases, and 9 bases lay outside the gene matches. The CDR3 spans 14 residues. The CDR3 nucleotides are TGCAGCGTTGTAGCGGGAGGCTTCCATACCGAGCAGTACTTC. Its protein product is CSVVAGGFHTEQYF.

The chain has TRBV9 and TRBJ1-2; TRBD1 matches 9 bases. The CDR3 contains 17 residues. J lost 4 bases, V lost 5 bases, and 15 bases had no gene match. Germline assignment: CDR1 SGDLS and CDR2 YYNGEE. The CDR3: CASRGPPRTGVIYGYTF. The CDR3, as DNA: TGTGCCAGCAGAGGGCCCCCCCGGACAGGGGTTATCTATGGCTACACCTTC.

The rearrangement uses TRBV7-3 and TRBJ1-1; tentatively, D is TRBD1 (5 bases). Germline-derived CDR1 and CDR2 are SGHTA and FQGTGA. This CDR3 has 17 amino acids. Between the trimmed V and J ends, which lost 5 bases and 1 base, there was a span of 20 bases. CDR3: CASSPAGTSSPNTEAFF. DNA of the CDR3: TGTGCCAGCAGCCCCGCGGGGACTTCATCGCCGAACACTGAAGCTTTCTTT. Using reference TRBV7-3 and TRBJ1-1 for the parts outside the CDR3, the full variable domain is GAGVSQTPSNKVTEKGKYVELRCDPISGHTALYWYRQSLGQGPEFLIYFQGTGAADDSGLPNDRFFAVRPEGSVSTLKIQRTERGDSAVYLCASSPAGTSSPNTEAFFGQGTRLTVV.

The rearrangement links TRBV5-1 to TRBJ2-2, with D possibly TRBD1 on 5 matching bases. The germline V gene has CDR1 SGHRS and CDR2 YFSETQ. V lost 4 bases and J lost 2, with 15 bases in between. The CDR3 consists of 16 residues. The CDR3 DNA reads as TGCGCCAGCAGCGCCCTCCCCGGACACAACACCGGGGAGCTGTTTTTT. As protein: CASSALPGHNTGELFF.

The chain has TRBV9 and TRBJ2-3, with a tentative D call TRBD2 (6 bases). Between the trimmed V and J ends, which lost 0 bases and 5 bases, there was a span of 13 bases. Germline loops: CDR1 SGDLS, CDR2 YYNGEE. The CDR3 consists of 15 residues. The CDR3 is CASSVDRGGVDTQYF. The CDR3 bases are TGTGCCAGCAGCGTAGATAGGGGAGGTGTAGATACGCAGTATTTT.

This sequence joins TRBV7-3 and TRBJ2-5; D may be TRBD1 (5 bases). Trimming took off 2 bases at V and 5 bases at J, with 6 bases between the two ends. CDR3 length: 12 amino acids. CDR1 SGHTA and CDR2 FQGTGA come from the germline V gene. The CDR3 loop is CASSLPGETQYF. In DNA, the CDR3 is TGTGCCAGCAGCTTACCAGGGGAGACCCAGTACTTC.

The genes are TRBV27 and TRBJ2-5, with D tentatively TRBD1 (6 bases). V lost 4 bases and J lost 7, with 16 bases in between. Per germline, CDR1 MNHEY and CDR2 SMNVEV (reference sequence). This CDR3 has 14 amino acids. The CDR3 reads CASSSQGLTGTQYF. CDR3 DNA: TGTGCCAGCAGTTCACAGGGCCTAACTGGGACCCAGTACTTC.

V and J are TRBV12-5 and TRBJ2-1; the match to TRBD2 covers 8 bases. The germline V gene has CDR1 LGHNT and CDR2 FRNRAP. V shed 5 bases and J 7 bases; nucleotides not matched to a gene: 13. This CDR3 comprises 16 residues. For the CDR3, the DNA is TGTGCTAGTGGTCCAGCACTAGCGGACCCAGAGAATGAGCAGTTCTTC. Amino acids: CASGPALADPENEQFF.

This rearrangement joins TRBV5-6 to TRBJ2-7, with 8 bases that match TRBD1. V lost 7 bases and J lost 3; bases outside the gene matches: 6. Germline assignment: CDR1 SGHDT and CDR2 YYEEEE. The CDR3 totals 13 residues. This chain's CDR3 is CASGAGGHYEQYF. The CDR3 DNA is TGTGCCAGCGGGGCAGGGGGCCACTACGAGCAGTACTTC.

The rearrangement joins TRBV19 to TRBJ1-5; D may be TRBD1 (6 bases). CDR1 LNHDA and CDR2 SQIVND come from the germline V gene (reference sequence). Deletions cut 7 bases from V and 5 bases from J, with 24 bases between. CDR3 length: 17 residues. The CDR3 region has the DNA TGTGCCAGTACCTCGGGGGGCAGGGGCTCTCGTGATCAGCCCCAGCATTTT. It is translated as CASTSGGRGSRDQPQHF.

The chain carries TRBV7-8 and TRBJ2-5, with D possibly being TRBD2 (6 bases). CDR1 is SGHVS, CDR2 FQNEAQ, per germline. The CDR3 length is 16 residues. V dropped 1 base and J dropped 4 bases, with 16 bases sitting between them. As DNA, the CDR3 is TGTGCCAGCAGCTTAGAAGGAGGGATAGGTCGAGAGACCCAGTACTTC. It translates to CASSLEGGIGRETQYF.

This sequence joins TRBV9 and TRBJ2-5; the match to TRBD2 covers 12 bases. V shed 2 bases, J shed 9 bases, and the junction held 2 bases outside the gene matches. CDR1 SGDLS and CDR2 YYNGEE come from the germline V gene. The CDR3 spans 13 residues. The CDR3 sequence is CASSVSSGGAQYF. In DNA, the CDR3 is TGTGCCAGCAGCGTCTCTAGCGGGGGGGCCCAGTACTTC.

This clone showed up just a few times. V usage is TRBV19 and J usage is TRBJ1-6; D ambiguous. The length of the CDR3 is 16 residues. Germline assignment: CDR1 LNHDA and CDR2 SQIVND (reference sequence). V dropped 1 base and J dropped 0 bases, with 7 bases sitting between them. The CDR3 here is CASSIGANSYNSPLHF. The CDR3 nucleotides read TGTGCCAGTAGTATAGGGGCCAACTCCTATAATTCACCCCTCCACTTT.

The rearrangement joins TRBV28 to TRBJ1-5; the match to TRBD1 covers 9 bases. Germline values: CDR1 MDHEN, CDR2 SYDVKM. The CDR3 is 13 amino acids. J gave up 9 bases and V 10 bases, and 10 bases lay outside the gene matches. DNA of the CDR3: TGTGCCACCGGGACAGGGTATAACTCGCCCCAGCATTTT. This codes for CATGTGYNSPQHF.

The J gene is TRBJ2-7, the V gene TRBV19, with D possibly matching TRBD2 (6 bases). The CDR3 spans 15 residues. Germline CDR1 LNHDA, CDR2 SQIVND (reference sequence). Trimming took off 8 bases at V and 3 bases at J, with 20 bases between the two ends. Here the CDR3 reads CASRLRGNGNYEQYF. The CDR3 bases are TGTGCCAGTCGATTGCGGGGTAACGGCAACTACGAGCAGTACTTC.

The rearrangement links TRBV5-1 to TRBJ1-1, with D hard to call. Trimming pared 0 bases from V and 2 bases from J, leaving 17 bases between. The CDR3 runs 17 residues. CDR1 is SGHRS and CDR2 is YFSETQ in the germline V gene. The CDR3 reads CASSLDWRWQVNTEAFF. The CDR3 nucleotides read TGCGCCAGCAGCTTGGATTGGAGGTGGCAGGTCAACACTGAAGCTTTCTTT.

The V gene is TRBV28, the J gene TRBJ1-1; TRBD1 agrees at 7 bases. The CDR3 is 14 residues long. V lost 9 bases to trimming and J lost 5 bases; unmatched junction nucleotides: 12. CDR1 is MDHEN, CDR2 SYDVKM, per germline. The chain's CDR3 is CASLATGSYTEAFF. In DNA form, the CDR3 reads TGTGCCAGTCTCGCGACAGGGTCATATACTGAAGCTTTCTTT.

The chain uses TRBV11-3 and TRBJ1-1; D call uncertain. The CDR3 has 13 residues. The V gene lost 1 base and the J gene lost 8 bases, with 11 bases spanning the gap. Germline V CDR1 and CDR2: SGHNT, YENEEA. As DNA, the CDR3 is TGTGCCAGCAGCTTAGGATCGGGTTTCGAAGCTTTCTTT. The encoded protein is CASSLGSGFEAFF.